This TCR beta chain was recovered during a study of OX40 agonist ivuxolimab in advanced cancers. Background on the study: Partial responses were achieved by three patients: one hepatocellular carcinoma, two cutaneous melanoma.

The table came from immunoSEQ multiplex PCR; TCRdb's copy has only in-frame clones and leaves some out. The table includes tens of thousands of clones, around 85% detected once. This CDR3 has 12 residues. The V and J ends lost 4 bases and 5 bases respectively, with 8 bases between them. CDR1 SGHDN and CDR2 FVKESK come from the germline V gene. The material sequenced was CD4+ or CD8+ T cells sorted from blood, taken in a trial of the OX40 agonist ivuxolimab. The receptor's source is an adult with an advanced solid tumor such as melanoma, head and neck, liver or kidney cancer. The chain couples TRBV14 to TRBJ1-1; D unclear. CDR3 DNA: TGTGCCAGCAGCCCCAAGGGTACTGAAGCTTTCTTT. This translates into CASSPKGTEAFF.